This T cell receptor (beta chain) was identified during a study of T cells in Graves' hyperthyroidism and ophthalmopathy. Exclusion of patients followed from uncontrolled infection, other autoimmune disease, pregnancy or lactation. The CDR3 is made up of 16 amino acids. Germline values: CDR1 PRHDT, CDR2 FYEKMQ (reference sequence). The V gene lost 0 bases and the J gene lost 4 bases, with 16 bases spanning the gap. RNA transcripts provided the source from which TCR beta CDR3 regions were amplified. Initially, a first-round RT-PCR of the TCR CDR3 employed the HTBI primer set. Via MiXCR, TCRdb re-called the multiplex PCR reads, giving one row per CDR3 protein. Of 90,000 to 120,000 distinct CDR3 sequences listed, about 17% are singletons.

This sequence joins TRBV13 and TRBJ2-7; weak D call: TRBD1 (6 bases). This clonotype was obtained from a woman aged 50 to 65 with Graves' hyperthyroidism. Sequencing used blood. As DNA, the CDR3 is TGTGCCAGCAGCTTAGGCAACCAGGACAGTATTTACGAGCAGTACTTC. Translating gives CASSLGNQDSIYEQYF.